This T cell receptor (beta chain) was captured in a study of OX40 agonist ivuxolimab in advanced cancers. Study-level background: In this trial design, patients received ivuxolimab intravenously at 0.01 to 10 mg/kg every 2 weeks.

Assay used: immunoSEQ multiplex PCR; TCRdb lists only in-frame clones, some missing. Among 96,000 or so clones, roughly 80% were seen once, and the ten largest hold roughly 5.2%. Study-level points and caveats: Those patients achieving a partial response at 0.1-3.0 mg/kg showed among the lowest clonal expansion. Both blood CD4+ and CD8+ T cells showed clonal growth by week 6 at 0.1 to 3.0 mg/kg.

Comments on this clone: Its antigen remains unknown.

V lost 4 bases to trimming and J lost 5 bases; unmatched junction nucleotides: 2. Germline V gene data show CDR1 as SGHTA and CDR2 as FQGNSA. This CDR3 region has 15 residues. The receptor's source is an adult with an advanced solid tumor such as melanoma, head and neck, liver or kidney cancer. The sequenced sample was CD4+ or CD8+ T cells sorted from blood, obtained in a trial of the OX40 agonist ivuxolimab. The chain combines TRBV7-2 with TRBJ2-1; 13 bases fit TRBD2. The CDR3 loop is CASSWTSGGHNEQFF. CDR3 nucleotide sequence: TGTGCCAGCAGCTGGACTAGCGGGGGACACAATGAGCAGTTCTTC.